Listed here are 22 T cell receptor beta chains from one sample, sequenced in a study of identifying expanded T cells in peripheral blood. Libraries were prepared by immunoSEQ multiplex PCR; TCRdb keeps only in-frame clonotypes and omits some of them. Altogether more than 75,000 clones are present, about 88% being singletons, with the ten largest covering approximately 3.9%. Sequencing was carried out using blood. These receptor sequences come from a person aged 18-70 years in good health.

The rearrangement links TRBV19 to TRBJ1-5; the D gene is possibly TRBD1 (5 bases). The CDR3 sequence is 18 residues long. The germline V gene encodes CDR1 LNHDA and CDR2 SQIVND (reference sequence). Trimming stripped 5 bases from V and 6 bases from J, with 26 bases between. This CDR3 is CASSPWTERTLQGQPQHF. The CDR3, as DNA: TGTGCCAGTAGTCCTTGGACGGAGAGAACACTTCAGGGTCAGCCCCAGCATTTT.

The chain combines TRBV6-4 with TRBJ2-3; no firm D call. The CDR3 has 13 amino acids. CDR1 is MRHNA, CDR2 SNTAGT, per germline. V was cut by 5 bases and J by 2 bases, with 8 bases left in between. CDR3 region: CASSREATDTQYF. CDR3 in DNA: TGTGCCAGCAGTAGAGAGGCCACAGATACGCAGTATTTT.

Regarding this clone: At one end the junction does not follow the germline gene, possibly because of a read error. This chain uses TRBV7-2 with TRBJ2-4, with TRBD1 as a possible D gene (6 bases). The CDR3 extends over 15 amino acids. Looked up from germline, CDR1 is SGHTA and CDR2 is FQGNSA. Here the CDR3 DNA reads TGTGCCAGCACCTTATTCGGGCAGGGGTCATACATTCAGTACTTC. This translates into CASTLFGQGSYIQYF. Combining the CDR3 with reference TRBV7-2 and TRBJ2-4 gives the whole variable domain GAGVSQSPSNKVTEKGKDVELRCDPISGHTALYWYRQSLGQGLEFLIYFQGNSAPDKSGLPSDRFSAERTGGSVSTLTIQRTQQEDSAVYLCASTLFGQGSYIQYFGAGTRLSVL.

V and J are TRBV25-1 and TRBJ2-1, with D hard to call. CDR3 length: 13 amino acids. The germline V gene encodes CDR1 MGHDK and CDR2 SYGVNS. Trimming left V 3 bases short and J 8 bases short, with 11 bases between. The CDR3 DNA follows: TGTGCCAGCAGTGATTGGGCCCGCGATGAGCAGTTCTTC. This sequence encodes CASSDWARDEQFF.

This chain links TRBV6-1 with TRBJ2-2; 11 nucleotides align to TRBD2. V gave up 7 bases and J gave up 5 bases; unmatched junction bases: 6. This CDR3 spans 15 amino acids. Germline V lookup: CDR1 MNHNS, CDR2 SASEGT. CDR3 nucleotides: TGTGCCAGCATTACTAGCGGGAGTCGAACCGGGGAGCTGTTTTTT. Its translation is CASITSGSRTGELFF.

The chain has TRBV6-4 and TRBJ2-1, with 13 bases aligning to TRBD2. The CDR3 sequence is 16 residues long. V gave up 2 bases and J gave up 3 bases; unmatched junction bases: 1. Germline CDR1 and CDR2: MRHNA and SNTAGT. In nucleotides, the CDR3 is TGTGCCAGCAGTGACGGGACTAGCGGGGACTACAATGAGCAGTTCTTC. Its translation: CASSDGTSGDYNEQFF.

CDR3 coding DNA: TGTGCCAGCAGCCAGCAGCGGGACGGGCCAGCCTACGAGCAGTACTTC. It translates to CASSQQRDGPAYEQYF. The chain combines TRBV21-1 with TRBJ2-7; the table's D call, TRBD2, was not checked against the DNA. TRBV21-1 is designated a pseudogene. The CDR3 runs 16 residues.

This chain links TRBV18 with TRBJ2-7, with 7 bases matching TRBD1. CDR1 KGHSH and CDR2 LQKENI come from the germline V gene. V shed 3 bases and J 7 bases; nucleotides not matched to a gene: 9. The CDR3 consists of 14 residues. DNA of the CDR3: TGTGCCAGCTCACCGATGGGACAGACGGGGGAGCAGTACTTC. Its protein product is CASSPMGQTGEQYF. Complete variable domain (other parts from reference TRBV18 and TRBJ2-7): NAGVMQNPRHLVRRRGQEARLRCSPMKGHSHVYWYRQLPEEGLKFMVYLQKENIIDESGMPKERFSAEFPKEGPSILRIQQVVRGDSAAYFCASSPMGQTGEQYFGPGTRLTVT.

CDR3 amino acids: CASSRDSAYEQYF. For the CDR3, the DNA is TGTGCCAGTAGTAGGGACAGCGCCTACGAGCAGTACTTC. The chain couples TRBV19 to TRBJ2-7; 7 bases match TRBD1. Trimming cost V 4 bases and J 2 bases; bases outside gene matches: 2. CDR1 LNHDA and CDR2 SQIVND come from the germline V gene (reference sequence). This CDR3 is built from 13 residues.

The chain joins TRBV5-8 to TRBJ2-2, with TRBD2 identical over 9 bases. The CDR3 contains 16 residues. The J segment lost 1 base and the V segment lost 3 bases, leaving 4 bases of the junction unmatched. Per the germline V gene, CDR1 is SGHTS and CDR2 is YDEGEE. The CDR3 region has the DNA TGTGCCAGCAGCTCCGGGACTAGCTGGAACACCGGGGAGCTGTTTTTT. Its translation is CASSSGTSWNTGELFF.

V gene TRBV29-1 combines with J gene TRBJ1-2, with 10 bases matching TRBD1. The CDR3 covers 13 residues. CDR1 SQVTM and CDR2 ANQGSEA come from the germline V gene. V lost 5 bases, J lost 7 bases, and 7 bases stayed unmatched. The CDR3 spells CSVSDRGLFGYTF. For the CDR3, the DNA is TGCAGCGTTTCCGACAGGGGGCTTTTTGGCTACACCTTC.

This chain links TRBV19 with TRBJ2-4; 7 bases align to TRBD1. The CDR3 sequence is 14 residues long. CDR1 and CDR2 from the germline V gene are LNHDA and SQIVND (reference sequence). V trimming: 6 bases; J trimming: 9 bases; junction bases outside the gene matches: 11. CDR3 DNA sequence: TGTGCCAGTAGCACAGGGGCGATTGAACTCATTCAGTACTTC. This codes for CASSTGAIELIQYF.

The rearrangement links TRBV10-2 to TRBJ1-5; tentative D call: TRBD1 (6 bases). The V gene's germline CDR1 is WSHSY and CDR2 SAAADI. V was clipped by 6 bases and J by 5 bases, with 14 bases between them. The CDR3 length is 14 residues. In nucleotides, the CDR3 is TGCGCCAGCAGCACACAGGGAATCTATCAGCCCCAGCATTTT. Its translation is CASSTQGIYQPQHF.

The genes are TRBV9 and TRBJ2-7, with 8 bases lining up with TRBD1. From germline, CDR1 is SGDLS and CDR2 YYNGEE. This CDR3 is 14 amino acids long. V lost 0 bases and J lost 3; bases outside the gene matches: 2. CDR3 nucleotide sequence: TGTGCCAGCAGCGTAGCAGGGGGCAACTACGAGCAGTACTTC. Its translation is CASSVAGGNYEQYF.

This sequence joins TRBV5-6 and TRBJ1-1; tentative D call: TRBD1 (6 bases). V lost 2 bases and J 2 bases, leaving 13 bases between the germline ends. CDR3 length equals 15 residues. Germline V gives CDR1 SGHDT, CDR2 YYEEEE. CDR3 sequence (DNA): TGTGCCAGCAGCTTCTGGGGGGGCGGTAACACTGAAGCTTTCTTT. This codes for CASSFWGGGNTEAFF.

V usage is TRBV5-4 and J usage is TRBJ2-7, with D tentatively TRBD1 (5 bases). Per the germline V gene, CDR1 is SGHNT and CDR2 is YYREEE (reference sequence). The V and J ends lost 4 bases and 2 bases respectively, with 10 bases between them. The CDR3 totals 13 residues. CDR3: CASSLDSTYEQYF. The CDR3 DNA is TGTGCCAGCAGCCTCGACAGTACCTACGAGCAGTACTTC.

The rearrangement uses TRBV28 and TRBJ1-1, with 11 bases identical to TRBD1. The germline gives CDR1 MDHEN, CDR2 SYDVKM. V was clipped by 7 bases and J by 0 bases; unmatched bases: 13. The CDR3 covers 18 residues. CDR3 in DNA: TGTGCCAGCAATGGGCTGCGAGGACAGGGGGCTTTGAACACTGAAGCTTTCTTT. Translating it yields CASNGLRGQGALNTEAFF.

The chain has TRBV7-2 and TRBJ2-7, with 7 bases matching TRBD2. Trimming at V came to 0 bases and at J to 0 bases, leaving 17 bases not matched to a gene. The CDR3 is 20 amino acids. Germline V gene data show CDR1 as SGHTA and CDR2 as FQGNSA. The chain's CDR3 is CASSLAFGFWREQGSYEQYF. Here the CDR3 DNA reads TGTGCCAGCAGCTTAGCATTCGGTTTTTGGCGGGAGCAGGGCTCCTACGAGCAGTACTTC. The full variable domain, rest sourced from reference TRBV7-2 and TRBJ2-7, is GAGVSQSPSNKVTEKGKDVELRCDPISGHTALYWYRQSLGQGLEFLIYFQGNSAPDKSGLPSDRFSAERTGGSVSTLTIQRTQQEDSAVYLCASSLAFGFWREQGSYEQYFGPGTRLTVT.

The CDR3, as DNA: TGTGCCAGCAGTTACACAGGGGCTCGAGGAAACACCATATATTTT. It is translated as CASSYTGARGNTIYF. The J gene is TRBJ1-3, the V gene TRBV6-6, with 7 bases that match TRBD1. Germline V gene data show CDR1 as MNHNY and CDR2 as SVGAGI (reference sequence). This CDR3 contains 15 residues. V lost 2 bases, J lost 4 bases, and 5 bases stayed unmatched.

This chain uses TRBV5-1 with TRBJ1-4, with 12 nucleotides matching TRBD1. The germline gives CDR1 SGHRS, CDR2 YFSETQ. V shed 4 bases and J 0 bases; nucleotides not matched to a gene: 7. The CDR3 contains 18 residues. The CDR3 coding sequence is TGCGCCAGCAGCGCGGGACAGGGGGCATGGGCAACTAATGAAAAACTGTTTTTT. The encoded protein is CASSAGQGAWATNEKLFF.

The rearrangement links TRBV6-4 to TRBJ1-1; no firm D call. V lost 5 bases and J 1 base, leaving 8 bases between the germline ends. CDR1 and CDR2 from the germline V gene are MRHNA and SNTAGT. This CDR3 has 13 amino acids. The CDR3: CASSSDGNTEAFF. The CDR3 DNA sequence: TGTGCCAGCAGTTCGGACGGGAACACTGAAGCTTTCTTT.

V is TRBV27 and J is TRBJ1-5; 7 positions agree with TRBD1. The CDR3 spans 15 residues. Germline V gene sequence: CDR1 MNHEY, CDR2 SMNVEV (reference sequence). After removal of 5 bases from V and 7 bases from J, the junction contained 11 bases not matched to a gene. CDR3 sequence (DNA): TGTGCCAGCAGTACACGACAGGGAGAGAGCCAGCCCCAGCATTTT. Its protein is CASSTRQGESQPQHF.